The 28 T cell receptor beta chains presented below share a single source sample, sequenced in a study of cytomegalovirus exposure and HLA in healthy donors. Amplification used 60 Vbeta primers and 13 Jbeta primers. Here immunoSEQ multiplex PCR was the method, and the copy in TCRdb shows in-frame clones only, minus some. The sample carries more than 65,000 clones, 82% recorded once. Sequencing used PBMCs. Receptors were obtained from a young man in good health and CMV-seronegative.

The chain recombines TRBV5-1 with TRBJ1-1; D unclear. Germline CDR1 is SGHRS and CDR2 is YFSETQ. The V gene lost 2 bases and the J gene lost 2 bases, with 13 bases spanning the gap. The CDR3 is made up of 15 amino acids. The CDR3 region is CASSLNRLTNTEAFF. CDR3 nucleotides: TGCGCCAGCAGCTTAAATCGACTGACTAACACTGAAGCTTTCTTT.

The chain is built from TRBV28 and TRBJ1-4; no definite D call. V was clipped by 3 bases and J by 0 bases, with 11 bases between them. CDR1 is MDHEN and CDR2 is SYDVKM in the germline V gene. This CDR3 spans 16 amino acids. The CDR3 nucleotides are TGTGCCAGCAGTTTCGGCCTCGGGGCAACTAATGAAAAACTGTTTTTT. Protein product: CASSFGLGATNEKLFF.

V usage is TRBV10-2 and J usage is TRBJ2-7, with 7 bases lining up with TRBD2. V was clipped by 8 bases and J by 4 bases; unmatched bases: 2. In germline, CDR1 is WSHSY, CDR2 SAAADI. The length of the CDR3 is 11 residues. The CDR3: CASQGLYEQYF. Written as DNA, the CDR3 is TGCGCCAGCCAGGGACTATACGAGCAGTACTTC.

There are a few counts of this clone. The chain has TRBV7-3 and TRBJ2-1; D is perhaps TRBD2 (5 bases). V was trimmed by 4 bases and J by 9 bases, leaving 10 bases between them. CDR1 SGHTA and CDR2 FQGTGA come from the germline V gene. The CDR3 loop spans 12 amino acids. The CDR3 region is CASSSSGGEQFF. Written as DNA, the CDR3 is TGTGCCAGCAGCTCTAGTGGAGGTGAGCAGTTCTTC.

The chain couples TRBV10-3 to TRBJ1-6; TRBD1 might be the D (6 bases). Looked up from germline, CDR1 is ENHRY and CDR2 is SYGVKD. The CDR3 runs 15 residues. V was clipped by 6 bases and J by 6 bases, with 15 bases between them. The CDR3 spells CAISNGGAINSPLHF. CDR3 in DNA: TGTGCCATCAGCAACGGGGGGGCGATTAATTCACCCCTCCACTTT.

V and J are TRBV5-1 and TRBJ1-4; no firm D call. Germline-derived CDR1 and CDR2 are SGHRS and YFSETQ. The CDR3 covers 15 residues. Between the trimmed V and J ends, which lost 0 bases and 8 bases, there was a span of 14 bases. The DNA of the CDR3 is TGCGCCAGCAGCTTGGATTCGCACACAGCCGAAAAACTGTTTTTT. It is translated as CASSLDSHTAEKLFF.

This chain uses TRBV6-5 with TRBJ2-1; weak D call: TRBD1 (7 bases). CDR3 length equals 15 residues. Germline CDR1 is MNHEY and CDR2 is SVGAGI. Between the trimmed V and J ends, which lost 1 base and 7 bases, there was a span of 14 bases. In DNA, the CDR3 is TGTGCCAGCAGTTACTTACCCGCAGGGGGGAATGAGCAGTTCTTC. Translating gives CASSYLPAGGNEQFF.

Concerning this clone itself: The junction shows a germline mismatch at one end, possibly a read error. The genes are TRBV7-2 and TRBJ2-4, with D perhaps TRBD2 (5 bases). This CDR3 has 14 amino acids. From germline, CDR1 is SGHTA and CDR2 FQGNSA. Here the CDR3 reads CASSLAKERTVCDF. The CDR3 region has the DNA TGTGCCAGCAGCTTAGCGAAAGAGCGGACTGTTTGCGACTTC.

The CDR3 here is CASSMAGWETQYF. The CDR3 region has the DNA TGTGCCAGTAGTATGGCAGGGTGGGAGACCCAGTACTTC. The chain combines TRBV19 with TRBJ2-5; D may be TRBD1 (5 bases). Per the germline V gene, CDR1 is LNHDA and CDR2 is SQIVND (reference sequence). This CDR3 has 13 amino acids. V was clipped by 3 bases and J by 5 bases, with 10 bases between them.

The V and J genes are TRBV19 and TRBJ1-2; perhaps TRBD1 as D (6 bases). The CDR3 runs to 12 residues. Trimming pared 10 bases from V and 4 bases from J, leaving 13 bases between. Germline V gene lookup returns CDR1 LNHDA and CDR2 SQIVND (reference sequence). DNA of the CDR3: TGTGCCATACTCGACAGGATCTATGGCTACACCTTC. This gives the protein CAILDRIYGYTF.

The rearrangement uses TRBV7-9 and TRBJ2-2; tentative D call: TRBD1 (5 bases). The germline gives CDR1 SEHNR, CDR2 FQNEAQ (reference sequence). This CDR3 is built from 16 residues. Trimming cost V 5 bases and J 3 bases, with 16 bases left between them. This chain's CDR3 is CASSDRVSGHTGELFF. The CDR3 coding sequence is TGTGCCAGCAGCGATCGAGTATCAGGGCACACCGGGGAGCTGTTTTTT.

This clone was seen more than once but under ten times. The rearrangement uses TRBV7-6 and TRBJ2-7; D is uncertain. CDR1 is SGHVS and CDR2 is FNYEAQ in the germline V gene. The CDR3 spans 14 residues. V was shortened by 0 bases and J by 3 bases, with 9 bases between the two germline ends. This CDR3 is CASSLAQKHYEQYF. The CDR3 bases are TGTGCCAGCAGCTTAGCACAGAAGCACTACGAGCAGTACTTC.

In DNA, the CDR3 is TGTGCCAGCAGCAGCGGGGCAGAGTCATATGGCTACACCTTC. It is translated as CASSSGAESYGYTF. The chain has TRBV7-9 and TRBJ1-2, with D perhaps matching TRBD1 (5 bases). V lost 5 bases and J lost 5, with 15 bases in between. CDR3 length: 14 residues. The germline V gene has CDR1 SEHNR and CDR2 FQNEAQ (reference sequence).

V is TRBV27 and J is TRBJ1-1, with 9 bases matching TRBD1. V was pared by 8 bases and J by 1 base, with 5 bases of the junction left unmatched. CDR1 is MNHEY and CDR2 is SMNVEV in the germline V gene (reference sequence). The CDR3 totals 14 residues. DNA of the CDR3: TGTGCCAGCGGGAGGGACAGGGCGAACACTGAAGCTTTCTTT. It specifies CASGRDRANTEAFF.

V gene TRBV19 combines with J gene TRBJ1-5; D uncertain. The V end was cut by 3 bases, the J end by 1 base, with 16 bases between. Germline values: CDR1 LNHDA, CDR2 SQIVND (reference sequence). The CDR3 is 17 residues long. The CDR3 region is CASSIRSLLLSNQPQHF. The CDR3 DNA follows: TGTGCCAGTAGTATCCGTAGTCTTCTGCTAAGCAATCAGCCCCAGCATTTT.

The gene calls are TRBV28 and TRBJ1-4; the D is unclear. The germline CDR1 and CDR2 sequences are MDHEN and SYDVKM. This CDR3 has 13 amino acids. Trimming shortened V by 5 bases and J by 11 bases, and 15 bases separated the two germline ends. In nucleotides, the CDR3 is TGTGCCAGCAGTCCGCCCCAGGAACAGAAACTGTTTTTT. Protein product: CASSPPQEQKLFF.

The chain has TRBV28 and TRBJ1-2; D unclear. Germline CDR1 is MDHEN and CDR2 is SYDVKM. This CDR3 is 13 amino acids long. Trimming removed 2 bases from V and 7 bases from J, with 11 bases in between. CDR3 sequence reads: CASSLPRRGGYTF. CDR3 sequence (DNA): TGTGCCAGCAGTTTACCCCGACGCGGTGGCTACACCTTC.

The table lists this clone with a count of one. CDR3 nucleotide sequence: TGCGCCAGCAGGGCGGGTACCACAGATACGCAGTATTTT. Encoded protein: CASRAGTTDTQYF. V usage is TRBV5-1 and J usage is TRBJ2-3, with D possibly TRBD2 on 5 matching bases. The germline V and J ends were trimmed by 5 bases and 2 bases, with 9 bases remaining between them. The CDR3 consists of 13 residues. The germline V gene has CDR1 SGHRS and CDR2 YFSETQ.

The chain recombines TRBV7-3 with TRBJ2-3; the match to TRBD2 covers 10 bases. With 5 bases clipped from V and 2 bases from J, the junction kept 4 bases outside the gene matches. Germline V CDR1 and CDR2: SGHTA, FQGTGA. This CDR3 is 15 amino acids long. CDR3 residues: CASSILAGDTDTQYF. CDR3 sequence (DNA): TGTGCCAGCAGCATCCTAGCGGGGGACACAGATACGCAGTATTTT.

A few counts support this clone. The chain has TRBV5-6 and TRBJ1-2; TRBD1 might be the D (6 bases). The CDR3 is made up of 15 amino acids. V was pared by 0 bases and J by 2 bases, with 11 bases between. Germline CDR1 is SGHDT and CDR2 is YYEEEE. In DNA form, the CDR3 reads TGTGCCAGCAGCTTGGGGGGCAGGGGCAACTATGGCTACACCTTC. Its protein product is CASSLGGRGNYGYTF.

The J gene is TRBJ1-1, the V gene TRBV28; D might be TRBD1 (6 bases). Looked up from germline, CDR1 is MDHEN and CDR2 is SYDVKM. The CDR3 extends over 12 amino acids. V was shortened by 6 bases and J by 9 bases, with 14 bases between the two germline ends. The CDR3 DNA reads TGTGCCAGCAGCCAGGACAGCAGTAAAGCTTTCTTT. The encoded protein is CASSQDSSKAFF.

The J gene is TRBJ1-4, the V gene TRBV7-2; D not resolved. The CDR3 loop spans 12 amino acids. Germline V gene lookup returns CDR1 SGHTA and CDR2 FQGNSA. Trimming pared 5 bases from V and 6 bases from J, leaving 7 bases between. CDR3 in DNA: TGTGCCAGCAGCCATCCCCATGAAAAACTGTTTTTT. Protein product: CASSHPHEKLFF.

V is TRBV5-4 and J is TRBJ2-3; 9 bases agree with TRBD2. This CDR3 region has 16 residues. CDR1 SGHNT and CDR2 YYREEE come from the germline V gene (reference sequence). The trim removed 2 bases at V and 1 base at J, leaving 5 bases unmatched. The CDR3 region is CASSFERGAGTDTQYF. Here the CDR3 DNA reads TGTGCCAGCAGCTTTGAGCGGGGGGCCGGCACAGATACGCAGTATTTT.

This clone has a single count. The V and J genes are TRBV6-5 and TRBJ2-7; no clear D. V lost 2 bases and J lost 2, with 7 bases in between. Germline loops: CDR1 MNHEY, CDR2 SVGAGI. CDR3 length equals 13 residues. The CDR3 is CASSYSKTYEQYF. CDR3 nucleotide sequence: TGTGCCAGCAGTTACAGCAAGACCTACGAGCAGTACTTC.

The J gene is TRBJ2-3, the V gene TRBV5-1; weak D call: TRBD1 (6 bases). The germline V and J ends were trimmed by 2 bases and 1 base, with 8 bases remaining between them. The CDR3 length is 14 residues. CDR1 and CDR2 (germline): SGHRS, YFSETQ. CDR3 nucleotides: TGCGCCAGCAGCTTAAACAGGGGCACAGATACGCAGTATTTT. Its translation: CASSLNRGTDTQYF.

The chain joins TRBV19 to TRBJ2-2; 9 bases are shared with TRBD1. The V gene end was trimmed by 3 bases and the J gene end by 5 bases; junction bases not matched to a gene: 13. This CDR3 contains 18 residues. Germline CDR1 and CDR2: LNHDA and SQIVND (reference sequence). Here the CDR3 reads CASSILFGTGIRTGELFF. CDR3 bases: TGTGCCAGTAGTATTCTATTCGGGACAGGGATTAGAACCGGGGAGCTGTTTTTT.

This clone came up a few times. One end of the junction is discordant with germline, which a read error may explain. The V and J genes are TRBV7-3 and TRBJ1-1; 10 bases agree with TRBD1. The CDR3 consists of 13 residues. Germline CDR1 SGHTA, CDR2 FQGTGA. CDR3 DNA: TGTGCCAGCAGCTTATCGACAGGGGGCCTCCTACTCTTT. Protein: CASSLSTGGLLLF.

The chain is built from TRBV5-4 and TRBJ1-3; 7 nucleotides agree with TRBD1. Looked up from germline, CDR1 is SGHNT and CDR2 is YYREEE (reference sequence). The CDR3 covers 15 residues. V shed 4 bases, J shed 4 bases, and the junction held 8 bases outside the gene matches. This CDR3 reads CASSAEGARGNTIYF. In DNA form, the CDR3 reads TGTGCCAGCAGCGCCGAGGGGGCGAGAGGAAACACCATATATTTT.